The rows below give T cell receptor beta chains drawn from one sample of a study of lymphopenia after photon versus proton radiotherapy. Produced via immunoSEQ multiplex PCR; TCRdb's table is partial and in-frame only. Of 55,000 to 70,000 clones listed, more than 75% were seen once; the top ten hold 9.5% to 14%. The source material was peripheral blood, sampled from a patient treated with proton-based radiotherapy. Source of these receptors: a man older than 75 with esophageal cancer. Each CDR3 is given without its conserved first and last residue.

V gene: TRBV2; J gene: TRBJ2-4; CDR3 protein: ASSYSWASGMGLAKNIQY
V gene: TRBV4-2; J gene: TRBJ2-1; CDR3 protein: ASSQVDREEDEQF
V gene: TRBV10-3; J gene: TRBJ1-3; CDR3 protein: AISGGAGGFGLGNTIY
V gene: TRBV5-1; J gene: TRBJ2-2; CDR3 protein: ASSFRGNTGELF
V gene: TRBV7-9; J gene: TRBJ1-5; CDR3 protein: ASGVGGAGVGNQPQH
V gene: TRBV5-1; J gene: TRBJ1-2; CDR3 protein: ASSSDRDLYGYT
V gene: TRBV30; J gene: TRBJ2-7; CDR3 protein: AWSRSSYEQY
V gene: TRBV19; J gene: TRBJ1-2; CDR3 protein: ASSTGIDPYGYT
V gene: TRBV6-5; J gene: TRBJ2-7; CDR3 protein: ASRPSGSRGEQY
V gene: TRBV7-2; J gene: TRBJ2-2; CDR3 protein: ASSFLDPANTGELF
V gene: TRBV5-1; J gene: TRBJ2-7; CDR3 protein: ASRTGTDTYEQY
V gene: TRBV9; J gene: TRBJ2-6; CDR3 protein: ASSPRWGSGANVLT
V gene: TRBV7-9; J gene: TRBJ1-2; CDR3 protein: ASSLEASLTYGYT
V gene: TRBV14; J gene: TRBJ2-7; CDR3 protein: ASSPLVYEQY
V gene: TRBV7-9; J gene: TRBJ2-1; CDR3 protein: ASSAGLAGTEQF
V gene: TRBV6-1; J gene: TRBJ1-6; CDR3 protein: ASRDYNSPLH
V gene: TRBV25-1; J gene: TRBJ1-2; CDR3 protein: ASSEHSPNGYT
V gene: TRBV5-1; J gene: TRBJ2-7; CDR3 protein: ASSFGGSYEQY
V gene: TRBV28; J gene: TRBJ1-2; CDR3 protein: ASSYPPSQRYGYT
V gene: TRBV7-9; J gene: TRBJ2-7; CDR3 protein: ASSTGLAGSYEQY
V gene: TRBV11-3; J gene: TRBJ2-3; CDR3 protein: ASSLGGMDTQY
V gene: TRBV5-4; J gene: TRBJ1-3; CDR3 protein: ASSLYWDSLSGNTIY
V gene: TRBV13; J gene: TRBJ2-6; CDR3 protein: ASSQTSRGTGGTSGANVLT
V gene: TRBV6-5; J gene: TRBJ1-6; CDR3 protein: ASSYSNRGDSPLH
V gene: TRBV7-9; J gene: TRBJ2-1; CDR3 protein: ASSHTVQGYNEQF
V gene: TRBV27; J gene: TRBJ2-6; CDR3 protein: ASRRHSGANVLT
V gene: TRBV10-3; J gene: TRBJ2-5; CDR3 protein: AISYGTGGQETQY
V gene: TRBV16; J gene: TRBJ1-2; CDR3 protein: AAGGQVYGYT
V gene: TRBV27; J gene: TRBJ1-2; CDR3 protein: ASGGGQYYGYT
V gene: TRBV7-2; J gene: TRBJ1-1; CDR3 protein: ASRPGQALAEAF
V gene: TRBV7-8; J gene: TRBJ2-5; CDR3 protein: ASSLGRLRMETQY
V gene: TRBV2; J gene: TRBJ2-7; CDR3 protein: ASSETAGAPYEQY
V gene: TRBV6-1; J gene: TRBJ2-1; CDR3 protein: ASSPLDEQF
V gene: TRBV7-2; J gene: TRBJ1-5; CDR3 protein: ATTPSRNQPQH
V gene: TRBV6-1; J gene: TRBJ2-7; CDR3 protein: ASEQGIAYEQY
V gene: TRBV14; J gene: TRBJ2-1; CDR3 protein: ASSHRRLATYNEQF
V gene: TRBV14; J gene: TRBJ2-5; CDR3 protein: ASSLYRGYQETQY
V gene: TRBV9; J gene: TRBJ1-1; CDR3 protein: ASNLQGGTEAF
V gene: TRBV5-6; J gene: TRBJ1-1; CDR3 protein: ASSPVRGRGNTEAF
V gene: TRBV30; J gene: TRBJ1-2; CDR3 protein: AWSIRQGGTASNYGYT
V gene: TRBV5-6; J gene: TRBJ1-1; CDR3 protein: ASSLGLEAF
V gene: TRBV2; J gene: TRBJ2-2; CDR3 protein: ASSTGGWTGELF
V gene: TRBV5-5; J gene: TRBJ2-5; CDR3 protein: ASSLQGAGETQY
V gene: TRBV7-2; J gene: TRBJ2-7; CDR3 protein: ASSASGTHYEQY
V gene: TRBV5-4; J gene: TRBJ1-6; CDR3 protein: ASSLVGQQSPLH
V gene: TRBV10-3; J gene: TRBJ2-1; CDR3 protein: AISGLAGENEQF
V gene: TRBV6-6; J gene: TRBJ2-5; CDR3 protein: ASRTSGNQETQY
V gene: TRBV7-2; J gene: TRBJ2-7; CDR3 protein: ASSPRDGPYEQY
V gene: TRBV2; J gene: TRBJ1-1; CDR3 protein: ASTLRGEAF
V gene: TRBV5-1; J gene: TRBJ2-3; CDR3 protein: ASSSQGGGTDTQY
V gene: TRBV6-5; J gene: TRBJ1-1; CDR3 protein: ASSYSLEMGTEAF
V gene: TRBV4-3; J gene: TRBJ2-7; CDR3 protein: ASSPSDRGAYEQY
V gene: TRBV5-1; J gene: TRBJ1-1; CDR3 protein: ASSLAGGSENTEAF
V gene: TRBV5-5; J gene: TRBJ1-1; CDR3 protein: ASSEQTLNTEAF
V gene: TRBV19; J gene: TRBJ2-3; CDR3 protein: ASSIGQGTDTQY
V gene: TRBV5-1; J gene: TRBJ1-1; CDR3 protein: ASSLDRPIEAF
V gene: TRBV6-4; J gene: TRBJ1-2; CDR3 protein: ASSDLPGQGAAGYT
V gene: TRBV5-8; J gene: TRBJ2-5; CDR3 protein: ASSQGEGPLGETQY